These 27 T cell receptor beta chains were sequenced from one sample in a study of blood T cells in healthy people across ages. Primed by a sample-barcoded 5' primer and a J-beta primer mix, a second PCR proceeded for 7 to 11 cycles. TCRdb re-analysed the 5' RACE reads in MiXCR, keeping a single row per CDR3 protein. Here the sample spans approximately 1.5 million distinct CDR3 sequences, 30% to 40% being singletons. The sequencing sample was made of blood. The receptors come from a woman in her 30s in good health.

Points on this clonotype: One end of the junction fails to match germline, which may point to a read error. The chain combines TRBV7-6 with TRBJ2-2; perhaps TRBD2 as D (6 bases). CDR1 and CDR2 from the germline V gene are SGHVS and FNYEAQ. This CDR3 has 15 residues. The CDR3 nucleotides are TGTGCCGGCAGCTTAGGAGGGCGGGGAGCCGGGGAGCTGTTTTTT. Protein: CAGSLGGRGAGELFF. The whole variable domain, filled in from reference TRBV7-6 and TRBJ2-2, reads GAGVSQSPRYKVTKRGQDVALRCDPISGHVSLYWYRQALGQGPEFLTYFNYEAQQDKSGLPNDRFSAERPEGSISTLTIQRTEQRDSAMYRCAGSLGGRGAGELFFGEGSRLTVL.

The chain is built from TRBV4-2 and TRBJ2-3; TRBD2 matches 9 bases. The CDR3 totals 18 residues. Germline trimming cut 1 base from V and 1 base from J; bases unmatched to any gene: 9. The germline V gene encodes CDR1 LGHNA and CDR2 YNFKEQ. CDR3 DNA: TGTGCCAGCAGCCAAGGAAAATTGGCGGGAGGGCGCACAGATACGCAGTATTTT. This encodes CASSQGKLAGGRTDTQYF.

The sample holds a few counts of this clonotype. V usage is TRBV5-1 and J usage is TRBJ2-3; D might be TRBD1 (5 bases). The CDR3 loop spans 15 amino acids. The germline CDR1 and CDR2 sequences are SGHRS and YFSETQ. V was cut by 4 bases and J by 4 bases, with 16 bases left in between. The CDR3 DNA sequence: TGCGCCAGCAGCGGCGGATTAAGGGGTCCAGATACGCAGTATTTT. Translating gives CASSGGLRGPDTQYF.

This clonotype has a handful of counts. CDR3 nucleotide sequence: TGTGCCAGCAGCGCAGGTGGGAGCGGTAATGAAAAACTGTTTTTT. This sequence encodes CASSAGGSGNEKLFF. V is TRBV9 and J is TRBJ1-4; no firm D call. The ends were cut back, 3 bases at V and 4 bases at J, with 13 bases in the middle. Germline CDR1 and CDR2: SGDLS and YYNGEE. CDR3 size: 15 residues.

This clonotype turned up a few times. V and J are TRBV20-1 and TRBJ1-1; D might be TRBD1 (5 bases). Per the germline V gene, CDR1 is DFQATT and CDR2 is SNEGSKA (reference sequence). The ends were cut back, 0 bases at V and 4 bases at J, with 18 bases in the middle. This CDR3 has 16 residues. The CDR3 spells CSARDPLGRGPTEAFF. CDR3 DNA: TGCAGTGCTAGAGACCCTCTAGGTCGGGGCCCCACTGAAGCTTTCTTT.

With regard to this clonotype: One junction end disagrees with the germline gene, perhaps due to a read error. The V gene is TRBV10-2, the J gene TRBJ1-5, with D hard to call. This CDR3 has 12 residues. In germline, CDR1 is WSHSY, CDR2 SAAADI. The CDR3 DNA reads as TGCGCCAGCAGCCCGAACAATCGGCCCCAGCATTTT. The encoded protein is CASSPNNRPQHF.

The rearrangement links TRBV12-3 or TRBV12-4 to TRBJ2-4; a possible D gene is TRBD1 (6 bases). Trimming took 1 base from V and 0 from J, leaving 13 bases between them. This CDR3 is 17 amino acids long. CDR3 sequence: CASSLVPGAPAKNIQYF. The CDR3 coding sequence is TGTGCCAGCAGTTTAGTCCCAGGGGCCCCAGCCAAAAACATTCAGTACTTC.

This clonotype came up a few times. The chain carries TRBV5-1 and TRBJ2-3; 7 bases are a match to TRBD2. This CDR3 contains 16 residues. J gave up 2 bases and V 1 base, and 7 bases lay outside the gene matches. In germline, CDR1 is SGHRS, CDR2 YFSETQ. CDR3 region: CASSLPASGYTDTQYF. The DNA of the CDR3 is TGCGCCAGCAGCTTGCCCGCTAGCGGATACACAGATACGCAGTATTTT.

The chain uses TRBV5-1 and TRBJ2-2; 7 positions match TRBD2. The length of the CDR3 is 16 residues. CDR1 is SGHRS, CDR2 YFSETQ, per germline. Trimming took 5 bases from V and 5 from J; bases not matched to a gene: 12. CDR3 DNA sequence: TGCGCCAGCAGTTCCCAGGTTGCGGGAGTAACCGGGGAGCTGTTTTTT. It encodes CASSSQVAGVTGELFF.

The chain combines TRBV27 with TRBJ2-7; D is ambiguous. Trimming took 0 bases from V and 7 from J, leaving 19 bases between them. The CDR3 length is 16 residues. CDR1 and CDR2 from the germline V gene are MNHEY and SMNVEV (reference sequence). As DNA, the CDR3 is TGTGCCAGCAGTTTATCGTTCGGCGAACCGAGGAATGAGCAGTACTTC. The encoded protein is CASSLSFGEPRNEQYF.

This clonotype appeared many times. A much larger clone sits a single nucleotide away, making a read error possible. This chain joins TRBV20-1 and TRBJ2-2; TRBD2 might be the D (6 bases). The CDR3 consists of 14 residues. Germline V gives CDR1 DFQATT, CDR2 SNEGSKA (reference sequence). CDR3 bases: TGCAGTGTTCCCTTGGAGGGTAGCACCGGGGAGCGGTTTTTT. Its translation is CSVPLEGSTGERFF.

The rearrangement joins TRBV5-1 to TRBJ1-1; tentative D call: TRBD1 (5 bases). V lost 4 bases and J 4 bases, leaving 17 bases between the germline ends. The CDR3 runs to 15 residues. Germline V gene data show CDR1 as SGHRS and CDR2 as YFSETQ. CDR3 nucleotides: TGCGCCAGCAGCCTGACCGGGGGTAAAGGCACTGAAGCTTTCTTT. As protein: CASSLTGGKGTEAFF.

Only a few counts were recorded for this clonotype. The chain employs TRBV25-1 and TRBJ1-2; 7 bases match TRBD1. The CDR3 runs 14 residues. Germline lookup yields CDR1 MGHDK and CDR2 SYGVNS. With V trimmed by 2 bases and J by 8 bases, 8 bases remained unmatched. This chain's CDR3 is CASSEPQGSAGYTF. The CDR3 DNA follows: TGTGCCAGCAGTGAACCACAGGGGTCGGCGGGCTACACCTTC.

As for this clonotype: A much larger clonotype is one base distant, so this may be a read error. This rearrangement joins TRBV12-3 or TRBV12-4 to TRBJ2-6; D possibly matches TRBD1 or TRBD2 (5 bases each). The length of the CDR3 is 14 residues. CDR3 sequence reads: CASSLGVGANILTF. Written as DNA, the CDR3 is TGTGCCAGCAGTTTGGGGGTAGGGGCCAACATCCTGACTTTC.

J is TRBJ2-1 and V is TRBV10-1, with 9 bases matching TRBD2. From germline, CDR1 is WNHNN and CDR2 SYGVQD (reference sequence). CDR3 length: 14 residues. The V and J ends lost 4 bases and 7 bases, in that order; junction bases with no gene match: 5. The CDR3, as DNA: TGCGCCAGCAGTGGAATTAGCGGGAGAAATGAGCAGTTCTTC. This encodes CASSGISGRNEQFF.

The genes are TRBV5-1 and TRBJ2-1; D uncertain. The CDR3 covers 15 residues. Trimming removed 6 bases from V and 8 bases from J, with 21 bases in between. The V gene's germline CDR1 is SGHRS and CDR2 YFSETQ. Here the CDR3 reads CASTHSSSRGDEQFF. CDR3 nucleotides: TGCGCCAGCACCCATTCTTCTTCACGAGGAGATGAGCAGTTCTTC.

This clonotype was seen many times. This chain connects TRBV20-1 to TRBJ2-4, with TRBD2 identical over 14 bases. This CDR3 contains 14 residues. V was pared by 5 bases and J by 7 bases, with 4 bases of the junction left unmatched. Germline V gene sequence: CDR1 DFQATT, CDR2 SNEGSKA (reference sequence). CDR3 in amino acids: CSAVRTSGRNIQYF. DNA for the CDR3: TGCAGTGCTGTACGGACTAGCGGGAGGAACATTCAGTACTTC.

In this sample, this clonotype turned up a few times. V and J are TRBV15 and TRBJ2-1; TRBD2 matches at 8 bases. The CDR3 is 14 amino acids. CDR1 LNHNV and CDR2 YYDKDF come from the germline V gene (reference sequence). V lost 6 bases and J lost 6; bases outside the gene matches: 7. The CDR3 DNA sequence: TGTGCCACCAGTTGGAGCGGGAGTGGCAATGAGCAGTTCTTC. Amino acids: CATSWSGSGNEQFF.

Only a few counts were recorded for this clonotype. The chain employs TRBV9 and TRBJ2-1; no clear D. Germline CDR1 and CDR2: SGDLS and YYNGEE. The V gene lost 3 bases and the J gene lost 4 bases, with 17 bases spanning the gap. The CDR3 totals 16 residues. CDR3 residues: CASSDPVAAEYNEQFF. CDR3 in DNA: TGTGCCAGCAGCGACCCGGTTGCGGCGGAGTACAATGAGCAGTTCTTC.

The chain employs TRBV10-3 and TRBJ2-5; D is unresolved. The end of the DNA is better explained by TRBJ2-7, so the J call may be wrong. The CDR3 extends over 14 amino acids. CDR1 ENHRY and CDR2 SYGVKD come from the germline V gene. The CDR3 here is CAISAVAEAYEQYF. CDR3 sequence (DNA): TGTGCCATCAGTGCGGTCGCAGAGGCCTACGAGCAGTACTTC.

This clonotype was found a few times. The genes are TRBV10-3 and TRBJ2-6, with 10 positions matching TRBD1. CDR3 length equals 19 residues. From germline, CDR1 is ENHRY and CDR2 SYGVKD. V was pared by 6 bases and J by 4 bases, with 15 bases of the junction left unmatched. The CDR3 DNA is TGTGCCATCAGGTCCATGGGACAGGGGCATGAGCGGGGGGCCAACGTCCTGACTTTC. Protein product: CAIRSMGQGHERGANVLTF.

This clonotype was found a few times. V usage is TRBV5-1 and J usage is TRBJ1-6; D might be TRBD1 (5 bases). The CDR3 contains 15 residues. Germline V gene sequence: CDR1 SGHRS, CDR2 YFSETQ. V lost 4 bases, J lost 7 bases, and 15 bases lay in between. CDR3 in amino acids: CASSPWMDKNSPLHF. In DNA form, the CDR3 reads TGCGCCAGCAGCCCTTGGATGGACAAGAATTCACCCCTCCACTTT.

In its sample, this clonotype was seen a few times. The chain carries TRBV6-2 or TRBV6-3 and TRBJ1-5; D possibly corresponds to TRBD1 (5 bases). The germline V gene has CDR1 MNHEY and CDR2 SVGEGT. V was cut by 2 bases and J by 5 bases, with 13 bases left in between. CDR3 size: 15 residues. This CDR3 is CASSYNRGKDQPQHF. In DNA, the CDR3 is TGTGCCAGCAGTTACAATAGGGGAAAGGATCAGCCCCAGCATTTT.

This clonotype came up a few times. The chain uses TRBV20-1 and TRBJ2-7; D call uncertain. Germline CDR1 and CDR2: DFQATT and SNEGSKA (reference sequence). Between the trimmed V and J ends, which lost 6 bases and 2 bases, there was a span of 11 bases. The CDR3 length is 12 residues. Written as DNA, the CDR3 is TGCAGTGCAACCACAGCCCCCTACGAGCAGTACTTC. It specifies CSATTAPYEQYF.

The V gene is TRBV7-9, the J gene TRBJ1-2; no clear D. The germline V gene has CDR1 SEHNR and CDR2 FQNEAQ (reference sequence). With 1 base removed from V and 11 bases from J, the gap between germline ends came to 8 bases. CDR3 length equals 11 residues. The CDR3 nucleotides read TGTGCCAGCAGCTTAGGTCCGGTTTACACCTTC. This sequence encodes CASSLGPVYTF. Full variable domain (missing parts from reference TRBV7-9 and TRBJ1-2): DTGVSQNPRHKITKRGQNVTFRCDPISEHNRLYWYRQTLGQGPEFLTYFQNEAQLEKSRLLSDRFSAERPKGSFSTLEIQRTEQGDSAMYLCASSLGPVYTFGSGTRLTVV.

The chain recombines TRBV28 with TRBJ2-7; maybe TRBD2 (6 bases). The germline V and J ends were trimmed by 6 bases and 1 base, with 22 bases remaining between them. Per the germline V gene, CDR1 is MDHEN and CDR2 is SYDVKM. CDR3 size: 17 residues. CDR3 sequence: CASSSTQRVTTSYEQYF. CDR3 bases: TGTGCCAGCAGCTCCACTCAGCGGGTTACTACTTCCTACGAGCAGTACTTC.

This clonotype has a single count. The genes are TRBV10-2 and TRBJ1-5; a possible D gene is TRBD1 (5 bases). Germline CDR1 reads WSHSY; CDR2 reads SAAADI. This CDR3 comprises 13 residues. The V gene lost 0 bases and the J gene lost 6 bases, with 6 bases spanning the gap. The CDR3 coding sequence is TGCGCCAGCAGTGAGTCGAGGGGTCAGCCCCAGCATTTT. Amino acids: CASSESRGQPQHF.